The 8 T cell receptor beta chains below were found in one sample sequenced in a study of response to subunit inactivated influenza vaccine. TCRdb called the RT-PCR reads again in MiXCR, with one record for every CDR3 protein. The sample has approximately 520,000 distinct CDR3 sequences, around 25% seen once. Here the sequenced sample was CD4+ T cells sorted from PBMCs, taken 5 to 6 days after vaccination. The source is a man aged 50 to 59 who received an inactivated influenza vaccine.

A few counts support this clonotype. The chain is built from TRBV20-1 and TRBJ2-5; D is possibly TRBD1 (6 bases). Trimming removed 3 bases from V and 5 bases from J, with 16 bases in between. The CDR3 spans 14 residues. The V gene's germline CDR1 is DFQATT and CDR2 SNEGSKA (reference sequence). Written as DNA, the CDR3 is TGCAGTGCTAGTCCCAGGGGTCGAAGGGAGACCCAGTACTTC. It encodes CSASPRGRRETQYF.

This clonotype occurred many times. The chain couples TRBV5-4 to TRBJ2-7; TRBD1 aligns across 7 bases. J gave up 4 bases and V 4 bases, and 2 bases lay outside the gene matches. Germline CDR1 is SGHNT and CDR2 is YYREEE (reference sequence). The CDR3 has 12 residues. In DNA, the CDR3 is TGTGCCAGCAGCAAACAGGGGTACGAGCAGTACTTC. It specifies CASSKQGYEQYF.

This clonotype has just a few counts. The genes are TRBV2 and TRBJ2-4; D may be TRBD2 (6 bases). The CDR3 length is 15 residues. The V end lost 4 bases, the J end lost 5 bases, and 15 bases lay between the germline ends. The V gene's germline CDR1 is SNHLY and CDR2 FYNNEI. DNA for the CDR3: TGTGCCAGCAGTGTGGAGGGGCTTGGGCAAAACATTCAGTACTTC. This sequence encodes CASSVEGLGQNIQYF.

This clonotype was seen a handful of times. V usage is TRBV12-3 or TRBV12-4 and J usage is TRBJ1-5; 8 bases agree with TRBD1. This CDR3 has 16 amino acids. With 3 bases clipped from V and 2 bases from J, the junction kept 6 bases outside the gene matches. CDR3 in DNA: TGTGCCAGCAGTTTCGGCGGACAGGGAGGCAATCAGCCCCAGCATTTT. Protein sequence: CASSFGGQGGNQPQHF.

J is TRBJ2-3 and V is TRBV7-6; 16 positions match TRBD2. J was trimmed by 2 bases and V by 5 bases; bases with no gene match: 10. From germline, CDR1 is SGHVS and CDR2 FNYEAQ. The length of the CDR3 is 19 residues. The DNA for the CDR3 is TGTGCCAGCAGCATGGGACTAGCGGGGGGGCCCATATACACAGATACGCAGTATTTT. Translated, it gives CASSMGLAGGPIYTDTQYF.

This chain uses TRBV12-3 or TRBV12-4 with TRBJ2-7; 8 nucleotides match TRBD1. The ends lost 6 bases at V and 2 bases at J; junction bases unmatched: 9. This CDR3 is built from 15 residues. CDR3: CASRPGTGAPYEQYF. The CDR3 DNA sequence: TGTGCCAGCAGACCTGGGACAGGAGCCCCCTACGAGCAGTACTTC.

This clonotype appeared a few times. The rearrangement uses TRBV5-6 and TRBJ2-7; a weak D match, TRBD1 (5 bases). V was clipped by 2 bases and J by 7 bases, with 22 bases between them. Germline V gene lookup returns CDR1 SGHDT and CDR2 YYEEEE. CDR3 length: 16 amino acids. The CDR3 nucleotides are TGTGCCAGCAGCTTACGTACACAGGTAGTTTTTGGAGAGCAGTACTTC. Translating gives CASSLRTQVVFGEQYF.

The chain recombines TRBV7-9 with TRBJ1-5; TRBD1 aligns across 9 bases. CDR1 and CDR2 (germline): SEHNR, FQNEAQ (reference sequence). With 5 bases clipped from V and 5 bases from J, the junction kept 1 base outside the gene matches. The CDR3 sequence is 13 residues long. The CDR3 is CASSRTGDQPQHF. DNA for the CDR3: TGTGCCAGCAGCCGGACAGGGGATCAGCCCCAGCATTTT.